These 27 T cell receptor beta chains were all obtained from the same sample, sequenced in a study of cytomegalovirus exposure and HLA in healthy donors. Amplification used 60 Vbeta primers and 13 Jbeta primers. Only in-frame clones appear in the TCRdb table, and some are missing; sequencing was by immunoSEQ multiplex PCR. The data hold more than 200,000 clones, with about 79% observed a single time. The specimen sequenced was PBMCs. The receptors derive from a male donor in good health and CMV-seronegative.

V usage is TRBV5-1 and J usage is TRBJ2-1; D possibly corresponds to TRBD1 (6 bases). This CDR3 is 13 amino acids long. Between the trimmed V and J ends, which lost 4 bases and 5 bases, there was a span of 10 bases. CDR1 and CDR2 from the germline V gene are SGHRS and YFSETQ. CDR3 in DNA: TGCGCCAGCAGCATCCGGGACAACAATGAGCAGTTCTTC. Amino acid sequence: CASSIRDNNEQFF.

The chain employs TRBV9 and TRBJ2-7; D is unresolved. The germline CDR1 and CDR2 sequences are SGDLS and YYNGEE. The CDR3 length is 16 residues. The V and J ends lost 0 bases and 0 bases respectively, with 13 bases between them. CDR3 amino acids: CASSVGGATGSYEQYF. DNA for the CDR3: TGTGCCAGCAGCGTAGGAGGAGCGACCGGCTCCTACGAGCAGTACTTC. Full variable domain (missing parts from reference TRBV9 and TRBJ2-7): DSGVTQTPKHLITATGQRVTLRCSPRSGDLSVYWYQQSLDQGLQFLIQYYNGEERAKGNILERFSAQQFPDLHSELNLSSLELGDSALYFCASSVGGATGSYEQYFGPGTRLTVT.

The chain employs TRBV18 and TRBJ1-5; 9 nucleotides align to TRBD1. The germline CDR1 and CDR2 sequences are KGHSH and LQKENI. The CDR3 length is 13 residues. V lost 5 bases, J lost 4 bases, and 0 bases stayed unmatched. The DNA for the CDR3 is TGTGCCAGCTCAGGACAGGGGAATCAGCCCCAGCATTTT. Its protein is CASSGQGNQPQHF.

This chain connects TRBV19 to TRBJ1-2; TRBD1 is a possible D gene (5 bases). Germline CDR1 and CDR2: LNHDA and SQIVND (reference sequence). The CDR3 runs to 16 residues. Trimming stripped 7 bases from V and 5 bases from J, with 23 bases between. The chain's CDR3 is CASNPGSRLRVYGYTF. CDR3 sequence (DNA): TGTGCCAGTAACCCAGGGTCAAGGCTTAGGGTGTATGGCTACACCTTC.

This chain uses TRBV18 with TRBJ2-7; 10 nucleotides agree with TRBD2. Germline loops: CDR1 KGHSH, CDR2 LQKENI. The CDR3 totals 17 residues. The V and J ends lost 1 base and 2 bases, in that order; junction bases with no gene match: 8. DNA of the CDR3: TGTGCCAGCTCACCACTGCCTAGCGGGAGTTCGGCCTACGAGCAGTACTTC. As protein: CASSPLPSGSSAYEQYF.

This chain uses TRBV7-3 with TRBJ2-3; 11 bases fit TRBD2. The CDR3 consists of 15 residues. After removal of 5 bases from V and 1 base from J, the junction contained 2 bases not matched to a gene. Germline values: CDR1 SGHTA, CDR2 FQGTGA. The CDR3 protein is CASSAGLAGTDTQYF. CDR3 nucleotide sequence: TGTGCCAGCAGCGCGGGACTAGCGGGCACAGATACGCAGTATTTT.

This clone was seen just once. CDR3 DNA: TGTGCCAGCAGCCGACTCCTAAGCTCTGGAAACACCATATATTTT. Protein: CASSRLLSSGNTIYF. V usage is TRBV6-5 and J usage is TRBJ1-3; D is uncertain. V lost 6 bases and J lost 0, with 12 bases in between. The CDR3 has 15 residues. The V gene's germline CDR1 is MNHEY and CDR2 SVGAGI.

This sequence joins TRBV18 and TRBJ2-7, with 8 bases that match TRBD1. Germline values: CDR1 KGHSH, CDR2 LQKENI. This CDR3 region has 15 residues. V shed 3 bases, J shed 3 bases, and the junction held 7 bases outside the gene matches. CDR3 residues: CASSPQGQEIYEQYF. CDR3 DNA sequence: TGTGCCAGCTCACCTCAGGGACAGGAGATCTACGAGCAGTACTTC. The full variable domain, with the rest looked up from reference TRBV18 and TRBJ2-7, is NAGVMQNPRHLVRRRGQEARLRCSPMKGHSHVYWYRQLPEEGLKFMVYLQKENIIDESGMPKERFSAEFPKEGPSILRIQQVVRGDSAAYFCASSPQGQEIYEQYFGPGTRLTVT.

This clone was detected a few times. The chain combines TRBV29-1 with TRBJ1-1; D might be TRBD1 (6 bases). The V gene lost 1 base and the J gene lost 0 bases, with 12 bases spanning the gap. The CDR3 loop spans 15 amino acids. Germline CDR1 is SQVTM and CDR2 is ANQGSEA. CDR3 in amino acids: CSVEGLQGMNTEAFF. In nucleotides, the CDR3 is TGCAGCGTTGAAGGTTTACAGGGTATGAACACTGAAGCTTTCTTT.

The chain employs TRBV29-1 and TRBJ2-7; perhaps TRBD1 as D (6 bases). The length of the CDR3 is 15 residues. CDR1 and CDR2 from the germline V gene are SQVTM and ANQGSEA. Trimming removed 2 bases at V and 0 bases at J, with 14 bases between. The CDR3 sequence is CSVERQGSYSYEQYF. The CDR3 bases are TGCAGCGTTGAAAGGCAGGGGTCATACTCCTACGAGCAGTACTTC.

V and J are TRBV4-1 and TRBJ2-7; TRBD1 agrees at 9 bases. The CDR3 has 15 amino acids. J lost 3 bases, V lost 3 bases, and 6 bases had no gene match. Germline V lookup: CDR1 MGHRA, CDR2 YSYEKL. The CDR3 region is CASSQGQGEGYEQYF. The CDR3 DNA sequence: TGCGCCAGCAGCCAGGGACAGGGAGAGGGCTACGAGCAGTACTTC.

This clone was counted between two and nine times. This rearrangement joins TRBV4-3 to TRBJ1-1; weak D call: TRBD1 (6 bases). The CDR3 covers 15 residues. Germline CDR1 is LGHNA and CDR2 is YSLEER. V lost 0 bases and J 4 bases, leaving 12 bases between the germline ends. Here the CDR3 DNA reads TGCGCCAGCAGCCAAGATTCGTTAGGGGGCACTGAAGCTTTCTTT. As protein: CASSQDSLGGTEAFF.

The chain recombines TRBV29-1 with TRBJ1-3; no clear D. Germline V gene data show CDR1 as SQVTM and CDR2 as ANQGSEA. The CDR3 runs 15 residues. V was trimmed by 7 bases and J by 0 bases, leaving 16 bases between them. The CDR3 coding sequence is TGCAGCGGTGCGAGGGTTGATAGCTCTGGAAACACCATATATTTT. Its protein product is CSGARVDSSGNTIYF.

J is TRBJ2-7 and V is TRBV28; maybe TRBD2 (7 bases). The V gene's germline CDR1 is MDHEN and CDR2 SYDVKM. The CDR3 length is 15 residues. The ends were cut back, 3 bases at V and 2 bases at J, with 14 bases in the middle. CDR3 sequence: CASSFKRGGTYEQYF. DNA of the CDR3: TGTGCCAGCAGTTTTAAAAGGGGGGGAACCTACGAGCAGTACTTC.

The count of this clone is one. V is TRBV9 and J is TRBJ2-5; the match to TRBD2 covers 8 bases. Trimming cost V 3 bases and J 2 bases; bases outside gene matches: 6. The CDR3 runs to 15 residues. The germline V gene has CDR1 SGDLS and CDR2 YYNGEE. The CDR3 protein is CASSAYGLAQETQYF. CDR3 coding DNA: TGTGCCAGCAGCGCCTACGGACTAGCTCAAGAGACCCAGTACTTC.

This chain joins TRBV28 and TRBJ2-2; no reliable D call. The germline gives CDR1 MDHEN, CDR2 SYDVKM. The CDR3 contains 14 residues. V was pared by 5 bases and J by 8 bases, with 15 bases between. CDR3 sequence: CASSPPSFTGELFF. Here the CDR3 DNA reads TGTGCCAGCAGTCCACCATCCTTTACTGGGGAGCTGTTTTTT.

This chain connects TRBV6-1 to TRBJ2-7, with TRBD2 identical over 9 bases. The CDR3 is 13 residues long. Germline CDR1 is MNHNS and CDR2 is SASEGT. J gave up 5 bases and V 6 bases, and 5 bases lay outside the gene matches. The CDR3 coding sequence is TGTGCCAGCAGGGTTTTAGCGGGAGACGAGCAGTACTTC. Protein product: CASRVLAGDEQYF.

V gene TRBV4-3 combines with J gene TRBJ2-7, with 10 positions matching TRBD1. Losses at the gene ends were 1 base for V and 5 bases for J; bases not matched to a gene: 5. Germline CDR1 and CDR2: LGHNA and YSLEER. The CDR3 totals 15 residues. The CDR3 sequence: CASSQGQGAIHEQYF. The DNA of the CDR3 is TGCGCCAGCAGCCAAGGACAGGGGGCAATCCACGAGCAGTACTTC.

The genes are TRBV7-3 and TRBJ2-7; TRBD1 aligns across 10 bases. Germline assignment: CDR1 SGHTA and CDR2 FQGTGA. CDR3 length: 14 amino acids. With 4 bases clipped from V and 6 bases from J, the junction kept 6 bases outside the gene matches. The chain's CDR3 is CASSSRTGGGEQYF. For the CDR3, the DNA is TGTGCCAGCAGCTCACGGACAGGGGGAGGCGAGCAGTACTTC.

The chain is built from TRBV5-6 and TRBJ2-5; D possibly corresponds to TRBD1 (6 bases). V was clipped by 4 bases and J by 3 bases, with 7 bases between them. The CDR3 has 12 residues. Germline V gene sequence: CDR1 SGHDT, CDR2 YYEEEE. The CDR3 protein is CASSRDKETQYF. The CDR3 DNA reads as TGTGCCAGCAGCAGGGACAAAGAGACCCAGTACTTC.

CDR3 nucleotides: TGTGCCAGCAGCTTAGGCCCCGGGACAGGAAGAATTAACTATGGCTACACCTTC. It codes for CASSLGPGTGRINYGYTF. J is TRBJ1-2 and V is TRBV7-2; TRBD1 aligns across 8 bases. The junction had 11 bases not matched to a gene; V was cut back by 1 base and J by 1 base. CDR1 is SGHTA and CDR2 is FQGNSA in the germline V gene. CDR3 size: 18 residues.

This chain uses TRBV28 with TRBJ2-7; no definite D call. This CDR3 has 12 amino acids. V shed 5 bases and J shed 2 bases, with 7 bases lying between them. Germline-derived CDR1 and CDR2 are MDHEN and SYDVKM. CDR3 sequence reads: CASSQDPYEQYF. CDR3 nucleotide sequence: TGTGCCAGCAGTCAGGATCCCTACGAGCAGTACTTC.

This chain joins TRBV6-5 and TRBJ2-1; the match to TRBD1 covers 12 bases. The germline CDR1 and CDR2 sequences are MNHEY and SVGAGI. The CDR3 runs 15 residues. V trimming: 4 bases; J trimming: 8 bases; junction bases outside the gene matches: 6. The CDR3 DNA sequence: TGTGCCAGCAGTTTAGGGACAGGGGGCTCGTATGAGCAGTTCTTC. Translated, it gives CASSLGTGGSYEQFF.

The chain is built from TRBV27 and TRBJ1-2, with D possibly being TRBD1 (6 bases). Trimming took 4 bases from V and 2 from J, leaving 8 bases between them. Germline CDR1 MNHEY, CDR2 SMNVEV (reference sequence). The CDR3 is made up of 13 amino acids. CDR3 residues: CASSSTGNYGYTF. The CDR3 nucleotides read TGTGCCAGCAGTTCCACAGGGAACTATGGCTACACCTTC.

This clone was picked up a small number of times. The gene calls are TRBV12-5 and TRBJ2-6, with TRBD1 matching 9 bases. V dropped 0 bases and J dropped 4; count of bases not matched to a gene: 10. The CDR3 runs to 19 residues. The germline V gene encodes CDR1 LGHNT and CDR2 FRNRAP. CDR3 in amino acids: CASGLVLGQGTAGANVLTF. Written as DNA, the CDR3 is TGTGCTAGTGGTTTGGTCTTAGGACAGGGGACCGCCGGGGCCAACGTCCTGACTTTC.

V gene TRBV25-1 combines with J gene TRBJ2-7; 10 bases agree with TRBD1. V lost 6 bases to trimming and J lost 5 bases; unmatched junction nucleotides: 7. The V gene's germline CDR1 is MGHDK and CDR2 SYGVNS. The CDR3 has 14 amino acids. The CDR3 loop is CASRKTGTGDEQYF. The CDR3 bases are TGTGCCAGCAGAAAGACCGGGACAGGGGACGAGCAGTACTTC.

The chain couples TRBV6-5 to TRBJ2-1; D gene unclear. Trimming took off 5 bases at V and 7 bases at J, with 9 bases between the two ends. CDR3 length equals 12 residues. Germline values: CDR1 MNHEY, CDR2 SVGAGI. CDR3 bases: TGTGCCAGCAGTCGAGTTCGGAATGAGCAGTTCTTC. Its translation: CASSRVRNEQFF.